These 9 T cell receptor beta chains originate from one sample sequenced in a study of T cells in Graves' hyperthyroidism and ophthalmopathy. Template material for amplifying TCR beta CDR3 regions consisted of RNA transcripts. The HTBI primer set was used in a first-round RT-PCR of the TCR CDR3. TCRdb re-analysed the multiplex PCR reads in MiXCR, keeping a single row per CDR3 protein. Of about 590,000 distinct CDR3 sequences in the sample, less than 20% are singletons; the top ten hold less than 9.5%. The material sequenced was blood. These receptors were obtained from a woman in her twenties or thirties with Graves' hyperthyroidism.

This CDR3 reads CSVEVAGAPYEQFF. The DNA for the CDR3 is TGCAGCGTTGAAGTTGCGGGAGCCCCCTACGAGCAGTTCTTC. The genes are TRBV29-1 and TRBJ2-7; 7 nucleotides line up with TRBD2. Matching the DNA end better, TRBJ2-1 makes the J call doubtful. The CDR3 extends over 14 amino acids. CDR1 is SQVTM, CDR2 ANQGSEA, per germline.

In regard to this clonotype: Being one base from a much bigger clone, this may be a read error. This sequence joins TRBV11-1 and TRBJ2-7; 8 positions match TRBD1. This CDR3 contains 14 residues. Germline V gene sequence: CDR1 SGHAT, CDR2 FQDESV (reference sequence). Trimming removed 7 bases from V and 2 bases from J; junction bases left unmatched: 7. In DNA form, the CDR3 reads TGTGCCAGCACCCTCGACAGGGGTACCTACGAGCAGTACTTC. This translates into CASTLDRGTYEQYF.

This sequence joins TRBV13 and TRBJ2-7, with 9 bases aligning to TRBD2. V was pared by 5 bases and J by 2 bases, with 7 bases of the junction left unmatched. Germline lookup yields CDR1 PRHDT and CDR2 FYEKMQ (reference sequence). This CDR3 spans 15 amino acids. CDR3: CASSRIAGETYEQYF. Here the CDR3 DNA reads TGTGCCAGCAGCAGAATAGCGGGAGAAACCTACGAGCAGTACTTC. Full variable domain (outside the CDR3, taken from reference TRBV13 and TRBJ2-7): AAGVIQSPRHLIKEKRETATLKCYPIPRHDTVYWYQQGPGQDPQFLISFYEKMQSDKGSIPDRFSAQQFSDYHSELNMSSLELGDSALYFCASSRIAGETYEQYFGPGTRLTVT.

The table lists this clonotype with many counts. The rearrangement links TRBV11-2 to TRBJ2-7, with a weak D call TRBD2 (5 bases). Germline loops: CDR1 SGHAT, CDR2 FQNNGV. V dropped 5 bases and J dropped 3 bases, with 14 bases sitting between them. The length of the CDR3 is 14 residues. The CDR3 reads CASSQTGVGYEQYF. CDR3 nucleotides: TGTGCCAGCAGCCAAACCGGGGTCGGCTACGAGCAGTACTTC.

This clonotype was observed at least ten times. The V gene is TRBV30, the J gene TRBJ2-1; D uncertain. CDR1 is GTSNPN and CDR2 is SVGIG in the germline V gene (reference sequence). Trimming left V 1 base short and J 7 bases short, with 2 bases between. The CDR3 is 10 amino acids. For the CDR3, the DNA is TGTGCCTGGAGTGGGAATGAGCAGTTCTTC. Residues: CAWSGNEQFF.

A few counts support this clonotype. The chain recombines TRBV30 with TRBJ2-1, with D perhaps matching TRBD2 (5 bases). The CDR3 totals 13 residues. Looked up from germline, CDR1 is GTSNPN and CDR2 is SVGIG (reference sequence). The germline V and J ends were trimmed by 0 bases and 5 bases, with 8 bases remaining between them. The CDR3 region is CAWSVGNHNEQFF. The DNA of the CDR3 is TGTGCCTGGAGTGTCGGGAATCACAATGAGCAGTTCTTC.

This clonotype has a count of ten or more. This chain joins TRBV20-1 and TRBJ2-7; 7 bases align to TRBD2. This CDR3 contains 15 residues. V lost 0 bases and J lost 7; bases outside the gene matches: 12. The germline V gene encodes CDR1 DFQATT and CDR2 SNEGSKA (reference sequence). Here the CDR3 DNA reads TGCAGTGCTAGAGATCCCGCGGGGGATCGGCGGGAGCAGTACTTC. Its protein product is CSARDPAGDRREQYF.

This clonotype was observed a handful of times. The chain links TRBV3-1 to TRBJ1-3; TRBD1 might be the D (5 bases). CDR1 is LGHDT, CDR2 YNNKEL, per germline (reference sequence). Trimming stripped 0 bases from V and 3 bases from J, with 9 bases between. The CDR3 consists of 15 residues. For the CDR3, the DNA is TGTGCCAGCAGCCAAGATGCCAGGGTTGGAAACACCATATATTTT. It is translated as CASSQDARVGNTIYF.

On this clonotype itself: A much larger clone sits a single nucleotide away, making a read error possible. This chain links TRBV29-1 with TRBJ2-1; 9 positions match TRBD2. The germline gives CDR1 SQVTM, CDR2 ANQGSEA. This CDR3 is built from 16 residues. V shed 2 bases and J 0 bases; nucleotides not matched to a gene: 5. The chain's CDR3 is CSVETPREGSYNEQFF. In nucleotides, the CDR3 is TGCAGCGTTGAAACCCCGCGGGAGGGCTCCTACAATGAGCAGTTCTTC.